A single sample is the source of the 16 T cell receptor beta chains below, sequenced in a study of shared clonotypes between healthy human individuals. The method was immunoSEQ multiplex PCR; TCRdb's version includes in-frame clones alone and lacks a portion of them. The sample has about 380,000 clones, about 96% seen once. Sequenced sample: memory CD8+ T cells sorted from blood. Stated subset: CD45RO+ cells pooled with CCR7-negative TemRA cells. The receptors come from a man aged 30 to 45 in good health.

V is TRBV19 and J is TRBJ1-1; D is possibly TRBD1 (6 bases). CDR3 length: 13 residues. Germline loops: CDR1 LNHDA, CDR2 SQIVND (reference sequence). V was cut by 4 bases and J by 6 bases, with 12 bases left in between. The DNA of the CDR3 is TGTGCCAGTAGTAAAACAGGGATTCCTGAAGCTTTCTTT. Translation gives CASSKTGIPEAFF. The variable domain in full, with the rest retrieved from reference TRBV19 and TRBJ1-1, is DGGITQSPKYLFRKEGQNVTLSCEQNLNHDAMYWYRQDPGQGLRLIYYSQIVNDFQKGDIAEGYSVSREKKESFPLTVTSAQKNPTAFYLCASSKTGIPEAFFGQGTRLTVV.

This clone is a singleton in its sample. The chain combines TRBV10-1 with TRBJ2-4; 7 bases are a match to TRBD2. The CDR3 contains 17 residues. In germline, CDR1 is WNHNN, CDR2 SYGVQD (reference sequence). V lost 3 bases to trimming and J lost 6 bases; unmatched junction nucleotides: 14. The CDR3 region is CASSEEVTQGGRNIQYF. DNA of the CDR3: TGCGCCAGCAGTGAAGAGGTTACTCAGGGAGGGAGAAACATTCAGTACTTC.

The chain is built from TRBV6-1 and TRBJ1-5, with 10 bases fitting TRBD1. Trimming took 1 base from V and 3 from J; bases not matched to a gene: 0. The CDR3 contains 15 residues. Germline values: CDR1 MNHNS, CDR2 SASEGT. In DNA, the CDR3 is TGTGCCAGCAGTGAAGGACAGGGGGCCAATCAGCCCCAGCATTTT. Translation gives CASSEGQGANQPQHF.

The chain recombines TRBV19 with TRBJ1-5; 7 nucleotides line up with TRBD1. The germline CDR1 and CDR2 sequences are LNHDA and SQIVND (reference sequence). Trimming at V came to 5 bases and at J to 5 bases, leaving 6 bases not matched to a gene. This CDR3 is 14 amino acids long. The DNA of the CDR3 is TGTGCCAGTAGTTTCACAGGGGAGCATCAGCCCCAGCATTTT. The encoded protein is CASSFTGEHQPQHF.

This chain joins TRBV7-9 and TRBJ1-1; no firm D call. The ends were cut back, 1 base at V and 5 bases at J, with 14 bases in the middle. Germline-derived CDR1 and CDR2 are SEHNR and FQNEAQ (reference sequence). CDR3 length: 15 residues. CDR3 nucleotide sequence: TGTGCCAGCAGCTTAGGGGTGGTGAGTCGGACTGAAGCTTTCTTT. Translation gives CASSLGVVSRTEAFF.

This chain connects TRBV4-2 to TRBJ2-3, with D hard to call. V dropped 0 bases and J dropped 3 bases, with 13 bases sitting between them. The germline V gene has CDR1 LGHNA and CDR2 YNFKEQ. The CDR3 contains 16 residues. Here the CDR3 DNA reads TGTGCCAGCAGCCAAGATTCAGGCATTGAGACAGATACGCAGTATTTT. Translation gives CASSQDSGIETDTQYF.

The chain carries TRBV18 and TRBJ2-6, with 7 bases identical to TRBD1. This CDR3 comprises 16 residues. V lost 3 bases to trimming and J lost 0 bases; unmatched junction nucleotides: 2. CDR1 and CDR2 from the germline V gene are KGHSH and LQKENI. CDR3 nucleotide sequence: TGTGCCAGCTCACCTCGGGACAGCTCTGGGGCCAACGTCCTGACTTTC. Amino acids: CASSPRDSSGANVLTF. Filled out from reference TRBV18 and TRBJ2-6, the complete variable domain reads NAGVMQNPRHLVRRRGQEARLRCSPMKGHSHVYWYRQLPEEGLKFMVYLQKENIIDESGMPKERFSAEFPKEGPSILRIQQVVRGDSAAYFCASSPRDSSGANVLTFGAGSRLTVL.

This rearrangement joins TRBV7-9 to TRBJ2-3; D is perhaps TRBD1 (5 bases). In germline, CDR1 is SEHNR, CDR2 FQNEAQ (reference sequence). V was trimmed by 1 base and J by 4 bases, leaving 12 bases between them. The CDR3 has 15 amino acids. DNA of the CDR3: TGTGCCAGCAGCTTAGGTAGGGGTTCAGCAGATACGCAGTATTTT. It specifies CASSLGRGSADTQYF.

The J gene is TRBJ2-7, the V gene TRBV5-1; TRBD1 agrees at 9 bases. This CDR3 region has 16 residues. CDR1 and CDR2 (germline): SGHRS, YFSETQ. The J segment lost 3 bases and the V segment lost 4 bases, leaving 11 bases of the junction unmatched. This CDR3 reads CASSPQPPDRGYEQYF. The CDR3 DNA sequence: TGCGCCAGCAGCCCACAACCGCCGGACAGGGGCTACGAGCAGTACTTC. The full variable domain, in which reference TRBV5-1 and TRBJ2-7 provide the parts outside the CDR3, is KAGVTQTPRYLIKTRGQQVTLSCSPISGHRSVSWYQQTPGQGLQFLFEYFSETQRNKGNFPGRFSGRQFSNSRSEMNVSTLELGDSALYLCASSPQPPDRGYEQYFGPGTRLTVT.

The chain links TRBV5-1 to TRBJ1-2, with D perhaps TRBD1 (6 bases). Germline CDR1 and CDR2: SGHRS and YFSETQ. This CDR3 has 16 residues. The V end lost 4 bases, the J end lost 9 bases, and 25 bases lay between the germline ends. The chain's CDR3 is CASSRKGDGNFLSYTF. The CDR3, as DNA: TGCGCCAGCAGCCGGAAGGGGGACGGAAATTTTTTGAGCTACACCTTC.

This clone was recorded only once. One junction end disagrees with the germline gene, perhaps due to a read error. Other DNA variants within this sample encode the same CDR3. The rearrangement uses TRBV28 and TRBJ2-7; D is unclear. Germline V gene data show CDR1 as MDHEN and CDR2 as SYDVKM. This CDR3 has 12 amino acids. Here the CDR3 reads CASSFWAYEQYF. CDR3 in DNA: TGTGCCAGCAGTTTCTGGGCCTATGAGCAGTACTTC.

This sequence joins TRBV30 and TRBJ2-3; 12 positions agree with TRBD2. Trimming at V came to 8 bases and at J to 3 bases, leaving 0 bases not matched to a gene. Germline V gives CDR1 GTSNPN, CDR2 SVGIG (reference sequence). This CDR3 spans 12 amino acids. The DNA for the CDR3 is TGTGCCGGGACTAGCGGGACAGATACGCAGTATTTT. Amino acid sequence: CAGTSGTDTQYF.

The V gene is TRBV27, the J gene TRBJ2-3; 14 nucleotides line up with TRBD2. The germline V gene has CDR1 MNHEY and CDR2 SMNVEV (reference sequence). Trimming removed 7 bases from V and 7 bases from J; junction bases left unmatched: 10. CDR3 length: 16 residues. In nucleotides, the CDR3 is TGTGCCAGCAATACTCTAGGGACTAGCGGGAGTTATACGCAGTATTTT. Residues: CASNTLGTSGSYTQYF.

CDR3 DNA: TGTGCCAGCAGTTTCACTAGCGGGGATACCTACGAGCAGTACTTC. Translating gives CASSFTSGDTYEQYF. The chain couples TRBV27 to TRBJ2-7, with 10 nucleotides matching TRBD2. The CDR3 spans 15 residues. The J segment lost 2 bases and the V segment lost 3 bases, leaving 4 bases of the junction unmatched. Per germline, CDR1 MNHEY and CDR2 SMNVEV (reference sequence).

V gene TRBV30 combines with J gene TRBJ1-3; D unresolved. The CDR3 runs 13 residues. Germline V gene data show CDR1 as GTSNPN and CDR2 as SVGIG (reference sequence). V lost 3 bases to trimming and J lost 0 bases, with 6 bases between them. For the CDR3, the DNA is TGTGCCTGGAGAAAAAGCTCTGGAAACACCATATATTTT. Translated: CAWRKSSGNTIYF.

Notes on this clone: The same CDR3 arises from other DNA sequences in this sample as well. V usage is TRBV5-4 and J usage is TRBJ2-4; the D gene is possibly TRBD1 (6 bases). The V gene lost 3 bases and the J gene lost 1 base, with 8 bases spanning the gap. The CDR3 runs to 14 residues. CDR1 SGHNT and CDR2 YYREEE come from the germline V gene (reference sequence). The CDR3 DNA follows: TGTGCCAGCAGCTCAGGGGTCGCCAAAAACATTCAGTACTTC. As protein: CASSSGVAKNIQYF.